The rows below give T cell receptor beta chains drawn from one sample of a study of early T cells in non-severe SARS-CoV-2 infection. TCRdb passed the 5' RACE reads through MiXCR, listing each CDR3 protein once. This table has over 50,000 distinct CDR3 sequences, approximately 15% appearing once. Material: whole blood, obtained at baseline. The receptors shown here come from an adult who was a healthcare worker with PCR-confirmed SARS-CoV-2 infection or an uninfected control (not recorded which). CDR3s include the opening cysteine and the closing phenylalanine or tryptophan. A D gene is named only where the DNA matches it firmly. Some rows mark clone size as missing; the rest say once, few, many or name a class of expanded clone.

CDR3 DNA: TGTGCCAGCAGCCAAGAAAGCGGGACAGTTCGAGTGAGCCAGTACTTC
CDR3 protein: CASSQESGTVRVSQYF
D gene: .
clone size: many
V gene: TRBV14
J gene: TRBJ2-5

CDR3 DNA: TGCAGTGCTAGAGTAGGCAGAGTAATCGAGCAGTACTTC
CDR3 protein: CSARVGRVIEQYF
D gene: .
clone size: many
V gene: TRBV20-1
J gene: TRBJ2-7

CDR3 DNA: TGCGCCAGCAGCTTGGCCGGCCCTAATTCACCCCTCCACTTT
CDR3 protein: CASSLAGPNSPLHF
D gene: .
clone size: many
V gene: TRBV5-1
J gene: TRBJ1-6

CDR3 DNA: TGCAGCGTTGCGACACAAGAGACCCAGTACTTC
CDR3 protein: CSVATQETQYF
D gene: .
clone size: .
V gene: TRBV29-1
J gene: TRBJ2-5

CDR3 DNA: TGCGCCAGCAGCCCGGTGGGCATTGGGCAGCCCCAGCATTTT
CDR3 protein: CASSPVGIGQPQHF
D gene: .
clone size: .
V gene: TRBV5-1
J gene: TRBJ1-5

CDR3 DNA: TGCGCCAGCAGCCTGGGGCCCAGGGGAAGCGAAGAGACCCAGTACTTC
CDR3 protein: CASSLGPRGSEETQYF
D gene: .
clone size: few
V gene: TRBV5-1
J gene: TRBJ2-5

CDR3 DNA: TGTGCCAGCAGTTTCGTATCAGGAACTTCACCCCTCCACTTT
CDR3 protein: CASSFVSGTSPLHF
D gene: .
clone size: few
V gene: TRBV27
J gene: TRBJ1-6

CDR3 DNA: TGCAGTGCTAGAGAGTTTAAGGGCAGCTCCTACGAGCAGTACTTC
CDR3 protein: CSAREFKGSSYEQYF
D gene: .
clone size: .
V gene: TRBV20-1
J gene: TRBJ2-7

CDR3 DNA: TGTGCCAGCAGCCCACGTCAGGGACAGGGACCGATCTACGAGCAGTACTTC
CDR3 protein: CASSPRQGQGPIYEQYF
D gene: TRBD1
clone size: few
V gene: TRBV3-1
J gene: TRBJ2-7

CDR3 DNA: TGTGCCAGCAGCTTAGGCGAAGGAGAAGCTTTCTTT
CDR3 protein: CASSLGEGEAFF
D gene: .
clone size: few
V gene: TRBV7-6
J gene: TRBJ1-1

CDR3 DNA: TGTGCCAGCAGCTTACGGACCTTCTCCAGCTCCTACAATGAGCAGTTCTTC
CDR3 protein: CASSLRTFSSSYNEQFF
D gene: .
clone size: few
V gene: TRBV11-2
J gene: TRBJ2-1

CDR3 DNA: TGTGCCAGCAGGACCATCTACGAGCAGTACTTC
CDR3 protein: CASRTIYEQYF
D gene: .
clone size: few
V gene: TRBV6-2/TRBV6-3
J gene: TRBJ2-7

CDR3 DNA: TGTGCCAGCAGTTCCTCCGGGAGGGCCATCTACGAGCAGTACTTC
CDR3 protein: CASSSSGRAIYEQYF
D gene: TRBD2
clone size: many
V gene: TRBV28
J gene: TRBJ2-7

CDR3 DNA: TGTGCCAGCAGCTCCTCACAGGACAGGGACTCCTACAATGAGCAGTTCTTC
CDR3 protein: CASSSSQDRDSYNEQFF
D gene: TRBD1
clone size: many
V gene: TRBV7-3
J gene: TRBJ2-1

CDR3 DNA: TGTGCCAGCAGGCGGGACGCTAGCTATGGCTACACCTTC
CDR3 protein: CASRRDASYGYTF
D gene: .
clone size: .
V gene: TRBV28
J gene: TRBJ1-2

CDR3 DNA: TGCAGCCTGGACCTAAGCAATCAGCCCCAGCATTTT
CDR3 protein: CSLDLSNQPQHF
D gene: .
clone size: .
V gene: TRBV29-1
J gene: TRBJ1-5

CDR3 DNA: TGTGCCAGCAGCTTACAGAGGGGAGGGGGTGAGACCCAGTACTTC
CDR3 protein: CASSLQRGGGETQYF
D gene: .
clone size: many
V gene: TRBV7-2
J gene: TRBJ2-5

CDR3 DNA: TGTGCCAGCAGTTCCTCACTAGCTCAAGCTTACAATGAGCAGTTCTTC
CDR3 protein: CASSSSLAQAYNEQFF
D gene: .
clone size: .
V gene: TRBV6-5
J gene: TRBJ2-1

CDR3 DNA: TGCGCCAGCAGCCTCCGCGGGCAGACTGCACACTACGAGCAGTACTTC
CDR3 protein: CASSLRGQTAHYEQYF
D gene: .
clone size: .
V gene: TRBV4-1
J gene: TRBJ2-7

CDR3 DNA: TGTGCCAGCAGTTACGGTAGGGGAGGGTATGAGCAGTTCTTC
CDR3 protein: CASSYGRGGYEQFF
D gene: TRBD2
clone size: many
V gene: TRBV12-3/TRBV12-4
J gene: TRBJ2-1

CDR3 DNA: TGTGCCAGCAGTAATCCCGGGACAGGGATCTACAATGAGCAGTTCTTC
CDR3 protein: CASSNPGTGIYNEQFF
D gene: TRBD1
clone size: .
V gene: TRBV2
J gene: TRBJ2-1

CDR3 DNA: TGTGCCAGTAGAATATCCGGGACAGGGGGCTTCGAGCAGTACTTC
CDR3 protein: CASRISGTGGFEQYF
D gene: TRBD1
clone size: few
V gene: TRBV19
J gene: TRBJ2-7

CDR3 DNA: TGTGCCAGCAGTTTTGGCCATAGCACAGATACGCAGTATTTT
CDR3 protein: CASSFGHSTDTQYF
D gene: .
clone size: few
V gene: TRBV12-3/TRBV12-4
J gene: TRBJ2-3

CDR3 DNA: TGTGCCAGCAGTTTTTTGAAAGGGGGCGCCGTTCAGCCCCAGCATTTT
CDR3 protein: CASSFLKGGAVQPQHF
D gene: TRBD1
clone size: few
V gene: TRBV12-3/TRBV12-4
J gene: TRBJ1-5

CDR3 DNA: TGTGCCAGCAGTTACTCGCGGTATAGCAATCAGCCCCAGCATTTT
CDR3 protein: CASSYSRYSNQPQHF
D gene: .
clone size: few
V gene: TRBV6-5
J gene: TRBJ1-5

CDR3 DNA: TGTGCCAGCAGTGAAGGATGGCAATCCTACGAGCAGTACTTC
CDR3 protein: CASSEGWQSYEQYF
D gene: .
clone size: .
V gene: TRBV2
J gene: TRBJ2-7

CDR3 DNA: TGTGCCAGCAGTTTAGGGGGCTATGGCTACACCTTC
CDR3 protein: CASSLGGYGYTF
D gene: .
clone size: .
V gene: TRBV28
J gene: TRBJ1-2

CDR3 DNA: TGTGCCAGCAGTTTAGACGGCTTTGGGCAAGAGACCCAGTACTTC
CDR3 protein: CASSLDGFGQETQYF
D gene: .
clone size: few
V gene: TRBV27
J gene: TRBJ2-5

CDR3 DNA: TGTGCCTGGGCCGCGGGGATCTATGGCTACACCTTC
CDR3 protein: CAWAAGIYGYTF
D gene: .
clone size: few
V gene: TRBV30
J gene: TRBJ1-2

CDR3 DNA: TGTGCCAGCAGTTTACAGGGGGGCGACACTGAAGCTTTCTTT
CDR3 protein: CASSLQGGDTEAFF
D gene: TRBD1
clone size: few
V gene: TRBV12-3/TRBV12-4
J gene: TRBJ1-1

CDR3 DNA: TGTGCCAGCAGCCAAGGGTCAGGGGCCAAAAACATTCAGTACTTC
CDR3 protein: CASSQGSGAKNIQYF
D gene: .
clone size: many
V gene: TRBV4-2
J gene: TRBJ2-4

CDR3 DNA: TGTGCCAGCAGTTTCCCCCTAATGGGCCAGGGGAACTATGGCTACACCTTC
CDR3 protein: CASSFPLMGQGNYGYTF
D gene: .
clone size: .
V gene: TRBV28
J gene: TRBJ1-2

CDR3 DNA: TGTGCCAGCAGCCCCGGGGCATACACCGGGGAGCTGTTTTTT
CDR3 protein: CASSPGAYTGELFF
D gene: .
clone size: .
V gene: TRBV7-8
J gene: TRBJ2-2

CDR3 DNA: TGCGCCAGCAGCGTCTCCGGGACAGATAATTCACCCCTCCACTTT
CDR3 protein: CASSVSGTDNSPLHF
D gene: TRBD1
clone size: few
V gene: TRBV5-1
J gene: TRBJ1-6

CDR3 DNA: TGTGCCAGCAGCCTCCGGGAGGGCATCTACAATGAGCAGTTCTTC
CDR3 protein: CASSLREGIYNEQFF
D gene: TRBD2
clone size: medium-sized
V gene: TRBV7-9
J gene: TRBJ2-1

CDR3 DNA: TGTGCCAGCAGATGGACAGCAACTAATGAAAAACTGTTTTTT
CDR3 protein: CASRWTATNEKLFF
D gene: .
clone size: many
V gene: TRBV12-3/TRBV12-4
J gene: TRBJ1-4

CDR3 DNA: TGCAGCGCTCGATCCCCGGGGACAGTCAATGAGCAGTTCTTC
CDR3 protein: CSARSPGTVNEQFF
D gene: TRBD1
clone size: few
V gene: TRBV29-1
J gene: TRBJ2-1

CDR3 DNA: TGTGCCAGTAGGATTACTCGGGCTTGGAATGAAAAACTGTTTTTT
CDR3 protein: CASRITRAWNEKLFF
D gene: .
clone size: .
V gene: TRBV19
J gene: TRBJ1-4

CDR3 DNA: TGTGCCAGCAGCCTCTCCGGTCAAGAGACCCAGTACTTC
CDR3 protein: CASSLSGQETQYF
D gene: .
clone size: many
V gene: TRBV7-9
J gene: TRBJ2-5

CDR3 DNA: TGTGCCAGCAGGCCCAGGTGGGCCTACGAGCAGTACTTC
CDR3 protein: CASRPRWAYEQYF
D gene: .
clone size: few
V gene: TRBV5-6
J gene: TRBJ2-7

CDR3 DNA: TGTGCCAGTAGGCCACCGGGACAGGGGAACACTGAAGCTTTCTTT
CDR3 protein: CASRPPGQGNTEAFF
D gene: TRBD1
clone size: few
V gene: TRBV19
J gene: TRBJ1-1

CDR3 DNA: TGTGCCAGCAGCTCTCTGGGGGGAGGGCCGAACGAGCAGTACTTC
CDR3 protein: CASSSLGGGPNEQYF
D gene: TRBD2
clone size: few
V gene: TRBV11-2
J gene: TRBJ2-7

CDR3 DNA: TGTGCCAGCAGCCAAGTTACCAGCTCCTACGAGCAGTACTTC
CDR3 protein: CASSQVTSSYEQYF
D gene: .
clone size: .
V gene: TRBV3-1
J gene: TRBJ2-7

CDR3 DNA: TGTGCCACCAGTGACCCGTCTCGATCAGGGATCTACGAGCAGTACTTC
CDR3 protein: CATSDPSRSGIYEQYF
D gene: .
clone size: few
V gene: TRBV24-1
J gene: TRBJ2-7

CDR3 DNA: TGTGCCAGTAGTATACCGGGAGTGGATGATGAGCAGTTCTTC
CDR3 protein: CASSIPGVDDEQFF
D gene: .
clone size: .
V gene: TRBV19
J gene: TRBJ2-1

CDR3 DNA: TGCAGCGTTGTCGGACCAGCCTACACAGATACGCAGTATTTT
CDR3 protein: CSVVGPAYTDTQYF
D gene: .
clone size: .
V gene: TRBV29-1
J gene: TRBJ2-3

CDR3 DNA: TGTGCCAGCAGCCTCCCTTCCGGGGCCAACGTCCTGACTTTC
CDR3 protein: CASSLPSGANVLTF
D gene: .
clone size: .
V gene: TRBV5-4
J gene: TRBJ2-6

CDR3 DNA: TGTGCCAGCAGTGAAAGCCCCAGTGGCTACACCTTC
CDR3 protein: CASSESPSGYTF
D gene: .
clone size: .
V gene: TRBV12-3/TRBV12-4
J gene: TRBJ1-2

CDR3 DNA: TGTGCTAGTGGTCCTGAGGGACAGGCCTCCTACAATGAGCAGTTCTTC
CDR3 protein: CASGPEGQASYNEQFF
D gene: TRBD1
clone size: .
V gene: TRBV12-5
J gene: TRBJ2-1

CDR3 DNA: TGCGCCAGCAGTGAGACGGAGAATTCACCCCTCCACTTT
CDR3 protein: CASSETENSPLHF
D gene: .
clone size: .
V gene: TRBV10-1
J gene: TRBJ1-6

CDR3 DNA: TGCGCCAGCAGTTTGCATGGACGAGACAATGAGCAGTTCTTC
CDR3 protein: CASSLHGRDNEQFF
D gene: .
clone size: .
V gene: TRBV5-1
J gene: TRBJ2-1

CDR3 DNA: TGTGCCAGCAGTGACTCGGAGACCGGGGAGCTGTTTTTT
CDR3 protein: CASSDSETGELFF
D gene: .
clone size: many
V gene: TRBV6-4
J gene: TRBJ2-2

CDR3 DNA: TGTGCCAGCAGCTTAGCGGGAGGGCCTTACAATGAGCAGTTCTTC
CDR3 protein: CASSLAGGPYNEQFF
D gene: TRBD2
clone size: few
V gene: TRBV7-2
J gene: TRBJ2-1

CDR3 DNA: TGTGCCAGCTCACCACGGGACAGAGAGGAAAAACTGTTTTTT
CDR3 protein: CASSPRDREEKLFF
D gene: TRBD1
clone size: once
V gene: TRBV18
J gene: TRBJ1-4

CDR3 DNA: TGTGCCAGCGGCGAATCGGCCCCGAACACTGAAGCTTTCTTT
CDR3 protein: CASGESAPNTEAFF
D gene: .
clone size: many
V gene: TRBV27
J gene: TRBJ1-1

CDR3 DNA: TGTGCCAGCAGCTTCGCCTGGGGGACGATTGACGAAGAGACCCAGTACTTC
CDR3 protein: CASSFAWGTIDEETQYF
D gene: .
clone size: many
V gene: TRBV7-6
J gene: TRBJ2-5

CDR3 DNA: TGTGCCAGCAGCTCCCCGGACACAGCTGGAAACACCATATATTTT
CDR3 protein: CASSSPDTAGNTIYF
D gene: .
clone size: many
V gene: TRBV5-6
J gene: TRBJ1-3

CDR3 DNA: TGTGCCAGCAGCCTCACCGGGACAGGCCTATTCTCTGGAAACACCATATATTTT
CDR3 protein: CASSLTGTGLFSGNTIYF
D gene: TRBD1
clone size: few
V gene: TRBV28
J gene: TRBJ1-3

CDR3 DNA: TGTGCCAGCAGCCAAGGGGGGGCGGCGAACACTGAAGCTTTCTTT
CDR3 protein: CASSQGGAANTEAFF
D gene: .
clone size: few
V gene: TRBV3-1
J gene: TRBJ1-1